Shown below are 7 T cell receptor beta chains from a single sample sequenced in a study of CD8 T cells in Susac syndrome. RNA was extracted with the RNeasy kit, and a quantity of about 0.45 to 1 ug was reverse transcribed using random hexamers. TCRdb itself ran the immunoSEQ multiplex PCR reads through MiXCR, one entry per CDR3 protein. The sample lists about 440,000 distinct CDR3 sequences; more than 80% were seen once. The material sequenced was CD8+ T cells from PBMCs. These TCRs come from a human donor with multiple sclerosis.

The chain carries TRBV27 and TRBJ2-4; either TRBD1 or TRBD2 may supply D (5 bases each). This CDR3 region has 12 residues. Germline loops: CDR1 MNHEY, CDR2 SMNVEV (reference sequence). The ends were cut back, 9 bases at V and 9 bases at J, with 15 bases in the middle. Written as DNA, the CDR3 is TGTGCCAGTAGCCCGGGGACGGCCATTCAGTACTTC. Translating gives CASSPGTAIQYF.

V gene TRBV30 combines with J gene TRBJ2-1, with TRBD2 matching over 11 bases. Losses at the gene ends were 2 bases for V and 4 bases for J; bases not matched to a gene: 7. Germline V gene lookup returns CDR1 GTSNPN and CDR2 SVGIG (reference sequence). CDR3 size: 16 residues. The chain's CDR3 is CAWSTSRTSGYNEQFF. DNA for the CDR3: TGTGCCTGGAGTACCTCTCGGACTAGCGGGTACAATGAGCAGTTCTTC.

The chain uses TRBV4-2 and TRBJ1-2, with 11 nucleotides matching TRBD1. Germline CDR1 reads LGHNA; CDR2 reads YNFKEQ. This CDR3 has 15 residues. After removal of 4 bases from V and 4 bases from J, the junction contained 5 bases not matched to a gene. The CDR3 region is CASSPWTGGAYGYTF. The CDR3, as DNA: TGTGCCAGCAGCCCCTGGACAGGGGGCGCCTATGGCTACACCTTC.

This clonotype occurred once. CDR3 in DNA: TGTGCCAGCAGCCGTCTAGCGCCCACCGGGGAGCTGTTTTTT. Protein: CASSRLAPTGELFF. This chain links TRBV7-2 with TRBJ2-2; D possibly corresponds to TRBD2 (6 bases). The CDR3 sequence is 14 residues long. V was trimmed by 5 bases and J by 4 bases, leaving 11 bases between them. The germline V gene has CDR1 SGHTA and CDR2 FQGNSA.

This chain connects TRBV27 to TRBJ2-7; no reliable D call. Trimming removed 5 bases from V and 2 bases from J, with 13 bases in between. The CDR3 extends over 14 amino acids. Germline V gene sequence: CDR1 MNHEY, CDR2 SMNVEV (reference sequence). In DNA form, the CDR3 reads TGTGCCAGCAGTGCGGCGACGACCACCTACGAGCAGTACTTC. As protein: CASSAATTTYEQYF.

DNA for the CDR3: TGCAGCGTTCTGAGGGGGAACTCCTACGAGCAGTACTTC. Protein: CSVLRGNSYEQYF. V usage is TRBV29-1 and J usage is TRBJ2-7; possibly TRBD1 for D (6 bases). Trimming stripped 5 bases from V and 0 bases from J, with 11 bases between. CDR1 and CDR2 from the germline V gene are SQVTM and ANQGSEA. The CDR3 runs to 13 residues.

The V gene is TRBV5-6, the J gene TRBJ1-2; D unclear. V lost 0 bases to trimming and J lost 4 bases, with 7 bases between them. Germline V gene lookup returns CDR1 SGHDT and CDR2 YYEEEE. The CDR3 runs 13 residues. The CDR3: CASSLDEFYGYTF. As DNA, the CDR3 is TGTGCCAGCAGCTTGGACGAATTCTATGGCTACACCTTC.